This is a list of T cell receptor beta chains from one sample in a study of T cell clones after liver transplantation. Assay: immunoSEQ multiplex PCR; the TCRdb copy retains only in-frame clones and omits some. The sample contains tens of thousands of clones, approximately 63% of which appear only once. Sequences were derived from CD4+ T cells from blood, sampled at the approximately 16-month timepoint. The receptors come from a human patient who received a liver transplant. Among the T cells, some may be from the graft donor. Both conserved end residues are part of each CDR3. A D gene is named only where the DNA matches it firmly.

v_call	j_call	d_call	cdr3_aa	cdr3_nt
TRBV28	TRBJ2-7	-	CASSGTMAPAPFF	TGTGCCAGCAGTGGAACTATGGCCCCGGCCCCCTTTTTC
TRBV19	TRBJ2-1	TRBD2	CASSVAGLENEQFF	TGTGCCAGTAGTGTAGCGGGATTGGAGAATGAGCAGTTCTTC
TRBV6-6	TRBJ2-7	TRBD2	CASGNSGVYEQYF	TGTGCCAGCGGCAACAGCGGGGTATACGAGCAGTACTTC
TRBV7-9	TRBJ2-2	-	CASSPTGNTGELFF	TGTGCCAGCAGCCCTACAGGGAACACCGGGGAGCTGTTTTTT
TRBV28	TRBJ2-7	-	CASSLLSWGAHPRSYEQYF	TGTGCCAGCAGTTTATTATCATGGGGGGCGCACCCACGATCCTACGAGCAGTACTTC
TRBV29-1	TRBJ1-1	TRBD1	CSVQFTGVHTEAFF	TGCAGCGTTCAGTTCACAGGGGTTCACACTGAAGCTTTCTTT
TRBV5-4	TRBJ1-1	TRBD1	CASSLVRGEAFF	TGTGCCAGCAGCTTGGTCAGGGGGGAAGCTTTCTTT
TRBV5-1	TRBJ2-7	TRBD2	CASSLGPGGEQYF	TGCGCCAGCAGCTTAGGGCCGGGGGGCGAGCAGTACTTC
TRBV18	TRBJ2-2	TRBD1	CASSPYITGTGGTGELFF	TGTGCCAGCTCGCCATACATTACCGGGACAGGAGGAACCGGGGAGCTGTTTTTT
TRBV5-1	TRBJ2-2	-	CASSTQGTNTGELFF	TGCGCCAGCAGCACTCAGGGGACCAACACCGGGGAGCTGTTTTTT
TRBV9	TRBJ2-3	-	CASSVDRDTQYF	TGTGCCAGCAGCGTAGATCGGGATACGCAGTATTTT
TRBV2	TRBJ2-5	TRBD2	CASSEAGGSLRETQYF	TGTGCCAGCAGTGAAGCGGGAGGGTCCCTGCGAGAGACCCAGTACTTC
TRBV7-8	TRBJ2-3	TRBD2	CASSSGTSGIHDTQYF	TGTGCCAGCAGTTCCGGGACTAGCGGGATTCATGATACGCAGTATTTT
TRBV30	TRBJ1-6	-	CAWSNGDDNSPLHF	TGTGCCTGGAGTAACGGGGACGATAATTCACCCCTCCACTTT
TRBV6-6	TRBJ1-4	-	CASRAFSGKLFF	TGTGCCAGCAGAGCGTTTTCTGGAAAACTGTTTTTT